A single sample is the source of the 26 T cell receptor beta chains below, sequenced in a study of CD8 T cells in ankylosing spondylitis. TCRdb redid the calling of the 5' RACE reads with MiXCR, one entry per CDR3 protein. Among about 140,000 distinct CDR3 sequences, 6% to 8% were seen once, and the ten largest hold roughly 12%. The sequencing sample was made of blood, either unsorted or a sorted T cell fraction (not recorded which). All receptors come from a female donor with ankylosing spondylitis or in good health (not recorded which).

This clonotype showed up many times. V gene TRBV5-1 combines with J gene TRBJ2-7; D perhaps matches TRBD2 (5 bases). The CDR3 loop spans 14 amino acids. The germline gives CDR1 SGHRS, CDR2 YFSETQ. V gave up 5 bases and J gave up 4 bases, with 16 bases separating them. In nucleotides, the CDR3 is TGCGCCAGCAGTCCTGCAGGACCGGGGTACGAGCAGTACTTC. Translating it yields CASSPAGPGYEQYF.

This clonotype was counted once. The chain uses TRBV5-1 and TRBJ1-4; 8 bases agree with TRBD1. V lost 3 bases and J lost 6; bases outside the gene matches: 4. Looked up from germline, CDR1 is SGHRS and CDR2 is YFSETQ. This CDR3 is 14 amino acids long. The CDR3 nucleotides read TGCGCCAGCAGCTCAATGACAGGGGATGAAAAACTGTTTTTT. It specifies CASSSMTGDEKLFF.

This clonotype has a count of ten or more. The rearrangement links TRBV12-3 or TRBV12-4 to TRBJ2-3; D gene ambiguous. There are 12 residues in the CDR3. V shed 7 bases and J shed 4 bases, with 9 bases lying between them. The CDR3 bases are TGTGCCAGCACCAAAACCTCAGATACGCAGTATTTT. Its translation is CASTKTSDTQYF.

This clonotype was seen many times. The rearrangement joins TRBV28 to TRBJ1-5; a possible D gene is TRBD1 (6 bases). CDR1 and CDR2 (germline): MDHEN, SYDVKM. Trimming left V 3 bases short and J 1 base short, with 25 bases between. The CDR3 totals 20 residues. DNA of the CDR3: TGTGCCAGCAGTTTCACCGCCCCGATTACAGGGTGGGAGAGCAATCAGCCCCAGCATTTT. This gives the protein CASSFTAPITGWESNQPQHF.

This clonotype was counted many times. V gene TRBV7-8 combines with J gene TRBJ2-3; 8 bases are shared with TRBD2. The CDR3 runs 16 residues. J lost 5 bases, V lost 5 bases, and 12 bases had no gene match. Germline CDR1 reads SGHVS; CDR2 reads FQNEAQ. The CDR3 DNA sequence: TGTGCCAGCAGCCCCGGGGTAGCGGGGCTCCAAGATACGCAGTATTTT. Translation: CASSPGVAGLQDTQYF.

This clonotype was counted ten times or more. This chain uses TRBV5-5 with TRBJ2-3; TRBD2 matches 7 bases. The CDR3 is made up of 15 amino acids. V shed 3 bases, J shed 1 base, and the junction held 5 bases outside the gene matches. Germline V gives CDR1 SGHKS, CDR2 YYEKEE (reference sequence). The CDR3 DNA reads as TGTGCCAGCAGCTCGGGGGGACTACGCACAGATACGCAGTATTTT. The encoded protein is CASSSGGLRTDTQYF.

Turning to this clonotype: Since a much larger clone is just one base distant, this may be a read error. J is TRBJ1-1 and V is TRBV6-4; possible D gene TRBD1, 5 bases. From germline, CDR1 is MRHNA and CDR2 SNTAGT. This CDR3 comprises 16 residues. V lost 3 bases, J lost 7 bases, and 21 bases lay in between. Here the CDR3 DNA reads TGTGCCAGCAGTGAAAACAGGCTCCCATTGGAGGATGAAGCTTTCTTT. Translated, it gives CASSENRLPLEDEAFF.

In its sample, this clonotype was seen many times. The CDR3 DNA follows: TGTGCCACCAGTGATGGGACAGGTAGCGGCTACACCTTC. Its protein product is CATSDGTGSGYTF. This chain uses TRBV24-1 with TRBJ1-2; 8 bases are a match to TRBD1. Germline CDR1 reads KGHDR; CDR2 reads SFDVKD. J was trimmed by 8 bases and V by 3 bases; bases with no gene match: 4. This CDR3 has 13 residues.

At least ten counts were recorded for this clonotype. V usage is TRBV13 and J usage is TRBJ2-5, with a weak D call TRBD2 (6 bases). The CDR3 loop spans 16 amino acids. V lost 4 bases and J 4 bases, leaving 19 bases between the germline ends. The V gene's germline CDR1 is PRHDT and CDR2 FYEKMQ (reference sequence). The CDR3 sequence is CASSCPSSVVGETQYF. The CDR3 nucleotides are TGTGCCAGCAGCTGTCCGTCTAGCGTGGTAGGAGAGACCCAGTACTTC.

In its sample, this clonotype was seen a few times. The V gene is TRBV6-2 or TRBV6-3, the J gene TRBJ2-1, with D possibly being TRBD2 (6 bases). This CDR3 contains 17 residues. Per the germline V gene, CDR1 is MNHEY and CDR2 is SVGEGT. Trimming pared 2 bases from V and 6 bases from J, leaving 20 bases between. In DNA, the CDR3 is TGTGCCAGCAGTTACAGTTCCGGGGGACCGCGCACCAATGAGCAGTTCTTC. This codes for CASSYSSGGPRTNEQFF.

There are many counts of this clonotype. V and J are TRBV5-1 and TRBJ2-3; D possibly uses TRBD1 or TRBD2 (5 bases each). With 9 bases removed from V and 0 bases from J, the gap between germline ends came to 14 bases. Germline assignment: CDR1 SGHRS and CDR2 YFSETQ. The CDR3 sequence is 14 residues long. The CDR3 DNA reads TGCGCCACCACCCGGGACGCCAGCACAGATACGCAGTATTTT. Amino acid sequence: CATTRDASTDTQYF.

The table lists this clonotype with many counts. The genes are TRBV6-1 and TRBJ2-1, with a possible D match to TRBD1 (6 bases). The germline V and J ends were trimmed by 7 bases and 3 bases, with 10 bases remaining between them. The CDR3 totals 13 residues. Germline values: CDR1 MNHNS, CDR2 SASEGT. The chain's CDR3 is CASTWGHYNEQFF. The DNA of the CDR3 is TGTGCCAGCACCTGGGGACACTACAATGAGCAGTTCTTC.

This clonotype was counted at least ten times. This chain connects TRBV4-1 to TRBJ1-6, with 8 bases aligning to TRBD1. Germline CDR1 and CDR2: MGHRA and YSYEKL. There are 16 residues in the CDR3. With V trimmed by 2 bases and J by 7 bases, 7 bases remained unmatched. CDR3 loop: CASSQSGTGPNSPLHF. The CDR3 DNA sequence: TGCGCCAGCAGCCAATCCGGGACAGGCCCAAATTCACCCCTCCACTTT.

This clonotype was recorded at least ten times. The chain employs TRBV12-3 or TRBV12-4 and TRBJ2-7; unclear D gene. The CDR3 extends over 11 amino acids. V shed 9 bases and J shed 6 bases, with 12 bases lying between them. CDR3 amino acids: CASAWDREQYF. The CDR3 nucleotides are TGTGCCAGTGCTTGGGATCGCGAGCAGTACTTC.

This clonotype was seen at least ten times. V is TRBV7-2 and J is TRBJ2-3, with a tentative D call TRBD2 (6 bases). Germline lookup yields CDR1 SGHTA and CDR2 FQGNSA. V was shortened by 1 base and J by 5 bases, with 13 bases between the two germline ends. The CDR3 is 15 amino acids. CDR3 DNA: TGTGCCAGCAGCTTAGATGGGGGGTCGCGAGATACGCAGTATTTT. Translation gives CASSLDGGSRDTQYF.

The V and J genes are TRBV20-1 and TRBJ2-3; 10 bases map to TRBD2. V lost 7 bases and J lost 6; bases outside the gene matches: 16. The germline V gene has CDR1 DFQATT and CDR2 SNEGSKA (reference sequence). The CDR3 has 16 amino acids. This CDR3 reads CSVHPRVSGGRDTQYF. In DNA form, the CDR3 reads TGCAGTGTCCACCCGCGGGTTAGCGGGGGGAGGGATACGCAGTATTTT.

CDR3 sequence reads: CASSLTGDANTGELFF. CDR3 bases: TGCGCCAGCAGCTTAACAGGGGACGCAAACACCGGGGAGCTGTTTTTT. The chain combines TRBV5-1 with TRBJ2-2, with TRBD1 identical over 7 bases. This CDR3 is 16 amino acids long. Unmatched junction bases numbered 6, after V lost 2 bases and J lost 2 bases. Germline V gene sequence: CDR1 SGHRS, CDR2 YFSETQ.

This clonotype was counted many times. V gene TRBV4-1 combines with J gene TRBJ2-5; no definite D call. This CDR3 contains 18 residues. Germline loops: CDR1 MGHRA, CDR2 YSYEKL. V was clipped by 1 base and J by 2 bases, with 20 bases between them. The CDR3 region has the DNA TGCGCCAGCAGCCAAGTTGGCACTATCTCCTTTGGGCAAGAGACCCAGTACTTC. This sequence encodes CASSQVGTISFGQETQYF.

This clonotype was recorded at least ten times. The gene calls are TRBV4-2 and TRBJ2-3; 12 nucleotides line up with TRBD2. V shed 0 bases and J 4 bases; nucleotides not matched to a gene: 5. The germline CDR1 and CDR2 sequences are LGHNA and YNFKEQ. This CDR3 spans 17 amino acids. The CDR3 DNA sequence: TGTGCCAGCAGCCAAGACCCTAGCGGGGGGGTAGCAGATACGCAGTATTTT. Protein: CASSQDPSGGVADTQYF.

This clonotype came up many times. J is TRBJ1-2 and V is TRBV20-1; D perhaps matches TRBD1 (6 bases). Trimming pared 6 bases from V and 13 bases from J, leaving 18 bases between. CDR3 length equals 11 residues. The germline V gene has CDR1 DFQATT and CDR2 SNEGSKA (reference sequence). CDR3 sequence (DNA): TGCAGTGCCCACGCGGGGGCTACCGGCACCTTC. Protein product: CSAHAGATGTF.

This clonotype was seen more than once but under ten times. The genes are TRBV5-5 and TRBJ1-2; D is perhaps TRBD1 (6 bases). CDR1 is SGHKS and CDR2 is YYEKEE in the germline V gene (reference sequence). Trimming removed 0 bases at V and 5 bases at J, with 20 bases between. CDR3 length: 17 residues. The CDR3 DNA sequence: TGTGCCAGCAGCTTGGTCCAGGACTGGGGGCTCTTATATGGCTACACCTTC. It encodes CASSLVQDWGLLYGYTF.

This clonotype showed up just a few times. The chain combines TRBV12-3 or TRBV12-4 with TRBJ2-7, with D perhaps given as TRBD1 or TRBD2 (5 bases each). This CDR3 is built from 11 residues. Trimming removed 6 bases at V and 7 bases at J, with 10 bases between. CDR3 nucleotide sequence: TGTGCCAGCAGGGGACCAGGGGAGCAGTACTTC. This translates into CASRGPGEQYF.

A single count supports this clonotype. The CDR3 bases are TGTGCCAGCATCGAGGCGAAGACTGGAAACACCATATATTTT. It specifies CASIEAKTGNTIYF. This chain uses TRBV28 with TRBJ1-3; D not certain. The length of the CDR3 is 14 residues. V was trimmed by 7 bases and J by 2 bases, leaving 12 bases between them. Germline V gene lookup returns CDR1 MDHEN and CDR2 SYDVKM. Drawing the rest from reference TRBV28 and TRBJ1-3, the complete variable domain is DVKVTQSSRYLVKRTGEKVFLECVQDMDHENMFWYRQDPGLGLRLIYFSYDVKMKEKGDIPEGYSVSREKKERFSLILESASTNQTSMYLCASIEAKTGNTIYFGEGSWLTVV.

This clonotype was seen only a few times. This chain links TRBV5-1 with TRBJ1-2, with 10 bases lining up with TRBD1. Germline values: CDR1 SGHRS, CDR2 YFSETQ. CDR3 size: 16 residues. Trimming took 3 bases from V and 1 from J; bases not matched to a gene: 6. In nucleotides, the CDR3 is TGCGCCAGCAGCTGGGGGGACAGGGGAGATAACTATGGCTACACCTTC. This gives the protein CASSWGDRGDNYGYTF.

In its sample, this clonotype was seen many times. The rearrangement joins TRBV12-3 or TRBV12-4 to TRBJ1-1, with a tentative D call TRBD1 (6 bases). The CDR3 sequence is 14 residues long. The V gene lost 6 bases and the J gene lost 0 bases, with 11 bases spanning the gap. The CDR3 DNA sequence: TGTGCCAGCAGGATCAGGGACATGAACACTGAAGCTTTCTTT. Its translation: CASRIRDMNTEAFF.

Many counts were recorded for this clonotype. The CDR3 DNA reads TGCGCCAGCAGCAAAGGGAAGGTTGAGCAGTTCTTC. Its protein product is CASSKGKVEQFF. The chain joins TRBV5-1 to TRBJ2-1; D is undetermined. Between the trimmed V and J ends, which lost 4 bases and 9 bases, there was a span of 11 bases. Germline assignment: CDR1 SGHRS and CDR2 YFSETQ. This CDR3 is 12 amino acids long. Combining the CDR3 with reference TRBV5-1 and TRBJ2-1 gives the whole variable domain KAGVTQTPRYLIKTRGQQVTLSCSPISGHRSVSWYQQTPGQGLQFLFEYFSETQRNKGNFPGRFSGRQFSNSRSEMNVSTLELGDSALYLCASSKGKVEQFFGPGTRLTVL.